Below, one T cell receptor (beta chain) is given with its context. What this receptor recognizes is not known. No quality values exist for individual bases; no much larger clone is one base distant. This sample is part of a study of blood T cell repertoires in COVID-19 (dated by TCRdb to 2018 to 2020). Background for the entire study: Collaborator samples came from the United States, Italy and Spain and covered acute and convalescent phases of COVID-19. The material from the prospective study consisted of cDNA or gDNA derived from T cells, B-cell-depleted T cells, or PBMCs. Deeply sampled blood TCRbeta repertoires from subjects exposed to, actively infected with, or recovered from COVID-19 were included in the dataset. The repertoires were made available in a free public database intended to serve as a resource for research on the immune response to SARS-CoV-2. Samples came from the ongoing ImmuneRACE study (first 160 participants) plus 1,254 subjects from 6 global collaborators. A de-identified subject ID, COVID-19 status, age in years and sex were almost always included in the sample metadata. Where available, HLA class I and class II types were taken from metadata supplied by the sample provider and were not determined by assay-based typing.

What the authors observed across the whole study: Clinical and demographic metadata were provided uncurated, with the amount varying by source and participant.

Counted from cysteine to phenylalanine, this CDR3 has 16 amino acids. Only the CDR3 part of the read is kept: 48 bases, read in frame from the first base. The trim is 1 base for V and 4 bases for J, with a gap of 11 bases between the germline ends. CDR1 is given as LGHDT and CDR2 as YNNKEL, both from the germline V gene (reference sequence). Collaborating institutions collected whole blood in K2EDTA tubes following their own protocols. For TCRbeta analysis, collaborators shipped samples as frozen whole blood, isolated PBMCs, or DNA extracted from either of those sample types. The immunoSEQ Assay, a bias-controlled multiplex PCR, was used to amplify TCRbeta CDR3 regions from genomic DNA. In the original analysis: Nucleated cell counts per sample were estimated from amplification of reference gene primers within the assay. To quantify the absolute abundance of each unique TCRbeta CDR3 rearrangement, sequence reads were collapsed and filtered. For each sample, productive Simpson clonality was calculated by taking the square root of Simpson's diversity index across productive rearrangements. Sourced from immuneACCESS, this table was stored by TCRdb with only in-frame sequences that have V and J called. A share of the clones is absent; for the studies checked, an unresolved V gene accounts for under half, and the remainder has no known explanation. The DNA was the basis for D and trimming; V, J and clone size are from that table. Within this sample are some 150,000 clones, with 85% to 90% of them counted one time only. The ten largest clones represent approximately 11% of the sample.

The chain was built from TRBV3-1 (or the pseudogene TRBV3-2) and TRBJ1-6; confidence is insufficient to name the D gene. This receptor was obtained from an elderly woman with acute or convalescent COVID-19. Sequencing used peripheral blood. This receptor carries the CDR3 CASSQAYSGYNSPLHF. The DNA reads as follows: TGTGCCAGCAGCCAAGCGTACAGTGGTTATAATTCACCCCTCCACTTT.